This is a list of T cell receptor beta chains from one sample in a study of CD8+ T cells in alopecia areata. Generated by immunoSEQ multiplex PCR, the TCRdb table keeps only in-frame clones and is missing some. The sample shows about 200,000 clones, approximately 56% of them seen only once. Sequenced material: CD4+ T cells sorted from blood, taken at week 4, from a patient treated with tofacitinib. Every receptor here comes from a human donor with alopecia areata. CDR3s include the opening cysteine and the closing phenylalanine or tryptophan.

>TRBV29-1|TRBJ2-7
CSVARTGVAGEQYF
>TRBV6-5|TRBJ1-2
CASSYRTPSYGYTF
>TRBV6-5|TRBJ2-3
CASTAGTGGIPQYF
>TRBV2|TRBJ1-5
CASSGGREVQPQHF
>TRBV29-1|TRBJ1-1
CSVLRGLSNTEAFF
>TRBV28|TRBJ2-1
CASRRVSGGYNEQFF
>TRBV30|TRBJ1-2
CAWKRNYGYTF
>TRBV5-6|TRBJ2-2
CASSFRTGNGELFF
>TRBV5-1|TRBJ2-7
CASSLALGEAYEQYF
>TRBV7-9|TRBJ2-5
CASSTGGSRETQYF
>TRBV5-1|TRBJ2-7
CASSAWPQGDYEQYF
>TRBV29-1|TRBJ2-2
CSVLSGGPGELFF
>TRBV7-7|TRBJ1-1
CASSSQEGTEAFF
>TRBV6-6|TRBJ2-7
CASHLQAFYEQYF
>TRBV5-1|TRBJ2-5
CASSLVGGLDGTQYF
>TRBV5-1|TRBJ1-2
CASSMDSTYGYTF
>TRBV9|TRBJ2-5
CASSPGTNQETQYF
>TRBV30|TRBJ1-5
CAWDLKGNQPQHF
>TRBV29-1|TRBJ1-4
CSGISTGHTNEKLFF
>TRBV29-1|TRBJ1-1
CSVLAGTNTEAFF
>TRBV5-1|TRBJ2-5
CASSLVWGTAQETQYF
>TRBV27|TRBJ1-1
CATSPIRGGRAEAFF